The 17 T cell receptor beta chains below all came from one sample that was sequenced in a study of OX40 agonist ivuxolimab in advanced cancers. Assay: immunoSEQ multiplex PCR; the TCRdb copy retains only in-frame clones and omits some. This table has approximately 24,000 clones, about four fifths appearing once. Sequenced here: CD4+ or CD8+ T cells sorted from blood, sampled in a trial of the OX40 agonist ivuxolimab. The source is an adult with an advanced solid tumor such as melanoma, head and neck, liver or kidney cancer.

The chain employs TRBV7-9 and TRBJ1-3; no firm D call. The CDR3 is 16 amino acids. CDR1 SEHNR and CDR2 FQNEAQ come from the germline V gene (reference sequence). V lost 1 base, J lost 0 bases, and 10 bases lay in between. The CDR3 DNA reads as TGTGCCAGCAGCTTAGGTTCGGGGAGCTCTGGAAACACCATATATTTT. This gives the protein CASSLGSGSSGNTIYF. Together with reference TRBV7-9 and TRBJ1-3, the CDR3 gives the full variable domain: DTGVSQNPRHKITKRGQNVTFRCDPISEHNRLYWYRQTLGQGPEFLTYFQNEAQLEKSRLLSDRFSAERPKGSFSTLEIQRTEQGDSAMYLCASSLGSGSSGNTIYFGEGSWLTVV.

CDR3 loop: CASCRCVRGFYEQYF. In DNA form, the CDR3 reads TGTGCCAGCTGCCGATGTGTAAGGGGGTTCTACGAGCAGTACTTC. V is TRBV28 and J is TRBJ2-7; a possible D gene is TRBD1 (6 bases). The CDR3 runs 15 residues. The germline V gene encodes CDR1 MDHEN and CDR2 SYDVKM. The V gene lost 8 bases and the J gene lost 3 bases, with 20 bases spanning the gap.

V usage is TRBV6-6 and J usage is TRBJ2-7; 10 nucleotides agree with TRBD2. The CDR3 length is 14 residues. CDR1 is MNHNY, CDR2 SVGAGI, per germline (reference sequence). V lost 6 bases to trimming and J lost 4 bases; unmatched junction nucleotides: 6. The CDR3 bases are TGTGCCAGCAGCAAGGGACTAGCGAGTTACGAGCAGTACTTC. This sequence encodes CASSKGLASYEQYF.

The chain joins TRBV28 to TRBJ1-1, with D hard to call. V lost 1 base to trimming and J lost 2 bases, with 5 bases between them. Germline loops: CDR1 MDHEN, CDR2 SYDVKM. The CDR3 totals 13 residues. Here the CDR3 reads CASSLSDNTEAFF. CDR3 nucleotide sequence: TGTGCCAGCAGTTTATCAGATAACACTGAAGCTTTCTTT.

The chain carries TRBV6-4 and TRBJ2-2, with a possible D match to TRBD1 (6 bases). The CDR3 has 14 amino acids. Germline V gives CDR1 MRHNA, CDR2 SNTAGT. Deletions cut 7 bases from V and 3 bases from J, with 12 bases between. The DNA of the CDR3 is TGTGCCAGCAAGACAGGAGCCGACACCGGGGAGCTGTTTTTT. Translating it yields CASKTGADTGELFF.

The rearrangement joins TRBV19 to TRBJ2-1; D not resolved. Between the trimmed V and J ends, which lost 3 bases and 3 bases, there was a span of 9 bases. The CDR3 is 14 amino acids. Per the germline V gene, CDR1 is LNHDA and CDR2 is SQIVND (reference sequence). The CDR3 here is CASSIAEVYNEQFF. DNA of the CDR3: TGTGCCAGTAGTATTGCTGAGGTCTACAATGAGCAGTTCTTC. Drawing the rest from reference TRBV19 and TRBJ2-1, the complete variable domain is DGGITQSPKYLFRKEGQNVTLSCEQNLNHDAMYWYRQDPGQGLRLIYYSQIVNDFQKGDIAEGYSVSREKKESFPLTVTSAQKNPTAFYLCASSIAEVYNEQFFGPGTRLTVL.

The rearrangement links TRBV19 to TRBJ2-5; 10 positions match TRBD2. The end of the DNA is better explained by TRBJ2-7, so the J call may be wrong. The germline V gene encodes CDR1 LNHDA and CDR2 SQIVND (reference sequence). The CDR3 is made up of 15 amino acids. In DNA form, the CDR3 reads TGTGCCAGTAGTATCGCTAGCGGGAGCTCCTACGAGCAGTACTTC. It specifies CASSIASGSSYEQYF.

This clone was observed once. The V gene is TRBV4-3, the J gene TRBJ1-2; possibly TRBD1 for D (5 bases). The germline V and J ends were trimmed by 6 bases and 4 bases, with 18 bases remaining between them. The V gene's germline CDR1 is LGHNA and CDR2 YSLEER. The CDR3 has 15 amino acids. The CDR3 loop reads CASSSGTVSVYGYTF. The CDR3 DNA follows: TGCGCCAGCAGTTCCGGGACGGTAAGCGTCTATGGCTACACCTTC.

The genes are TRBV6-1 and TRBJ1-5; no clear D gene. V was trimmed by 7 bases and J by 2 bases, leaving 6 bases between them. The germline V gene encodes CDR1 MNHNS and CDR2 SASEGT. The CDR3 is 12 amino acids. The CDR3 DNA reads as TGTGCCAGCAAGGAGGGCAATCAGCCCCAGCATTTT. Protein sequence: CASKEGNQPQHF.

The genes are TRBV28 and TRBJ2-7, with TRBD1 matching over 11 bases. Germline assignment: CDR1 MDHEN and CDR2 SYDVKM. This CDR3 contains 16 residues. The J segment lost 1 base and the V segment lost 4 bases, leaving 6 bases of the junction unmatched. The CDR3 coding sequence is TGTGCCAGCAGTTCCCCGGACAGGGGGCTGTCCTACGAGCAGTACTTC. Protein sequence: CASSSPDRGLSYEQYF.

In its sample, this clone was seen once. The CDR3 protein is CASSIDRWTDTQYF. DNA for the CDR3: TGTGCCAGTAGTATAGACCGGTGGACAGATACGCAGTATTTT. V is TRBV19 and J is TRBJ2-3; no reliable D call. V gave up 0 bases and J gave up 3 bases, with 7 bases separating them. The CDR3 is 14 residues long. Germline values: CDR1 LNHDA, CDR2 SQIVND (reference sequence).

The chain carries TRBV6-6 and TRBJ2-7; D might be TRBD1 (6 bases). Germline CDR1 and CDR2: MNHNY and SVGAGI (reference sequence). The CDR3 contains 14 residues. The V gene lost 5 bases and the J gene lost 3 bases, with 14 bases spanning the gap. The CDR3 nucleotides are TGTGCCAGCAGTCTTCAGGGGCCCAACTACGAGCAGTACTTC. It yields the protein CASSLQGPNYEQYF.

This clone was counted a single time. V usage is TRBV7-9 and J usage is TRBJ2-7, with 7 bases that match TRBD2. V dropped 1 base and J dropped 3; count of bases not matched to a gene: 6. The CDR3 sequence is 15 residues long. Germline V lookup: CDR1 SEHNR, CDR2 FQNEAQ (reference sequence). Written as DNA, the CDR3 is TGTGCCAGCAGCTTAGGCGGGGGAGTAAACTACGAGCAGTACTTC. It encodes CASSLGGGVNYEQYF.

CDR3 loop: CASSLLEDEQYF. The CDR3 DNA follows: TGTGCCAGCAGCTTACTTGAAGACGAGCAGTACTTC. J is TRBJ2-7 and V is TRBV11-2; D is uncertain. The CDR3 has 12 residues. The V gene's germline CDR1 is SGHAT and CDR2 FQNNGV. V lost 2 bases to trimming and J lost 5 bases, with 7 bases between them.

The J gene is TRBJ1-1, the V gene TRBV2, with D possibly matching TRBD1 (5 bases). The CDR3 contains 15 residues. V lost 3 bases and J 3 bases, leaving 14 bases between the germline ends. CDR1 is SNHLY and CDR2 is FYNNEI in the germline V gene. Written as DNA, the CDR3 is TGTGCCAGCAGTGATGTGGTGTCGGGGGACACTGAAGCTTTCTTT. This sequence encodes CASSDVVSGDTEAFF.

The chain employs TRBV6-4 and TRBJ2-3; 8 bases match TRBD2. The germline gives CDR1 MRHNA, CDR2 SNTAGT. The CDR3 runs 14 residues. J lost 3 bases, V lost 5 bases, and 4 bases had no gene match. In nucleotides, the CDR3 is TGTGCCAGCAGTTTCTTAGCGGGGACAGATACGCAGTATTTT. It is translated as CASSFLAGTDTQYF.

The chain joins TRBV9 to TRBJ2-1; D not certain. Germline V lookup: CDR1 SGDLS, CDR2 YYNGEE. The CDR3 consists of 15 residues. Trimming left V 4 bases short and J 3 bases short, with 14 bases between. CDR3 protein: CASSLGLASYNEQFF. In nucleotides, the CDR3 is TGTGCCAGCAGCCTTGGGTTGGCCAGCTACAATGAGCAGTTCTTC.